The rows below give T cell receptor beta chains drawn from one sample of a study of PD-1 blockade in classical Hodgkin lymphoma. Libraries were prepared by immunoSEQ multiplex PCR; TCRdb keeps only in-frame clonotypes and omits some of them. This sample has about 27,000 clones, with around nine tenths found just once. The sequenced sample was CD8+ T cells from blood, obtained at baseline. The receptors here all came from a human donor with classical Hodgkin lymphoma. Each CDR3 is given with its conserved first and last residue. D genes are given only for firm matches. Only part of the rows carry a size: once, few, many, or a class if the clone is expanded.

>.|.|TRBV27|TRBJ1-2
TGTGCCAGCAGTTTAGGGGGTACGGTTGGCTACACCTTC
CASSLGGTVGYTF
>.|.|TRBV27|TRBJ2-7
TGTGCCAGCAGTTCCGGGAGAAACGAGCAGTACTTC
CASSSGRNEQYF
>TRBD2|.|TRBV7-3|TRBJ2-1
TGTGCCAGCAGCTCGTTAGCGGGGCCCTACAATGAGCAGTTCTTC
CASSSLAGPYNEQFF
>.|.|TRBV6-5|TRBJ1-1
TGTGCCAGCATTAGTGCTGTGCCCTATGAAGCTTTCTTT
CASISAVPYEAFF
>TRBD2|.|TRBV4-1|TRBJ2-3
TGCGCCAGCAGCCAAGATAGGACTAGCGGCACAGATACGCAGTATTTT
CASSQDRTSGTDTQYF
>.|.|TRBV6-5|TRBJ1-1
TGTGCCAGCAGCCCCGGTAACACTGAAGCTTTCTTT
CASSPGNTEAFF
>.|.|TRBV4-1|TRBJ1-1
TGCGCCAGCAGCCCCCAAGGCACTGAAGCTTTCTTT
CASSPQGTEAFF
>.|.|TRBV27|TRBJ2-7
TGTGCCAGCAGTTTATCCGGGGACCCCTACGAGCAGTACTTC
CASSLSGDPYEQYF
>TRBD1|.|TRBV7-7|TRBJ2-7
TGTGCTAGCAGCTCGGACAGGGGGAGCTACGAGCAGTACTTC
CASSSDRGSYEQYF
>TRBD2|.|TRBV7-6|TRBJ2-7
TGTGCCAGCAGCCAGGAGCGGGAGGGCTACGAGCAGTACTTC
CASSQEREGYEQYF
>TRBD1|.|TRBV2|TRBJ2-2
TGTGCCAGCAGCCTACTTGGGCTGACAGGGTGGTCCACCGGGGAGCTGTTTTTT
CASSLLGLTGWSTGELFF
>.|.|TRBV28|TRBJ2-7
TGTGCCAGCAGTTTAGTACCCTACAACGAGCAGTACTTC
CASSLVPYNEQYF
>.|.|TRBV27|TRBJ2-7
TGTGCCAGCAGTCCCCTCCGGGACGTCTGGGACGAGCAGTACTTC
CASSPLRDVWDEQYF
>.|.|TRBV25-1|TRBJ1-2
TGTGCCAGCAGTGATCTCGGAGGCGGCCTTCCGTATGGCTACACCTTC
CASSDLGGGLPYGYTF
>TRBD2|.|TRBV5-1|TRBJ2-1
TGCGCCAGCAGCGTTTCTAGCGGTGACAATGAGCAGTTCTTC
CASSVSSGDNEQFF
>.|.|TRBV28|TRBJ1-2
TGTGCCAGCAGTGACTACAGCCGGGCCGATGGGGGCTACACCTTC
CASSDYSRADGGYTF
>.|few|TRBV30|TRBJ1-1
TGTGCCTGGACCTGGGGTAACACTGAAGCTTTCTTT
CAWTWGNTEAFF
>TRBD1|.|TRBV15|TRBJ1-1
TGTGCCACCAGCAGGCGGGACAGGGCGAGTGAAGCTTTCTTT
CATSRRDRASEAFF
>.|.|TRBV6-6|TRBJ2-4
TGTGCCAGCAGCGATACGGAGTATCGCGAAAACATTCAGTACTTC
CASSDTEYRENIQYF
>TRBD1|.|TRBV7-9|TRBJ2-7
TGTGCCAGCAGCTCACACCTTAGACAGGGGCCCTCTCCCTACGAGCAGTACTTC
CASSSHLRQGPSPYEQYF
>.|.|TRBV27|TRBJ2-7
TGTGCCAGCAGTTTATCGGGACACCACTACGAGCAGTACTTC
CASSLSGHHYEQYF
>TRBD1|.|TRBV9|TRBJ2-7
TGTGCCAGCAGCGTGAGACCGGGACAGGGTGGGGACGAGCAGTACTTC
CASSVRPGQGGDEQYF
>TRBD2|.|TRBV5-4|TRBJ2-1
TGTGCCACCCTCGGGAGGGCCGGTATGGGCGATGAGCAGTTCTTC
CATLGRAGMGDEQFF
>.|.|TRBV2|TRBJ2-3
TGTGCCAGCAGGGGGCGCGGGTTGGATACGCAGTATTTT
CASRGRGLDTQYF
>.|.|TRBV28|TRBJ2-7
TGTGCCAGCAGGGAAGCGATGGGGACTGGCTCCTACGAGCAGTACTTC
CASREAMGTGSYEQYF
>.|.|TRBV4-2|TRBJ2-3
TGTGCCAGCAGCCAAGAGCCGGGAGCCCTCACAGATACGCAGTATTTT
CASSQEPGALTDTQYF
>.|.|TRBV27|TRBJ2-5
TGTGCCAGCATCCTGGTCCGCGGTTCCAGGGAGACCCAGTACTTC
CASILVRGSRETQYF
>.|.|TRBV7-7|TRBJ2-7
TGTGCCACCTCTGAAGAGCCATTTGACGAGCAGTACTTC
CATSEEPFDEQYF
>.|.|TRBV7-9|TRBJ2-2
TGTGCCAGCAGCTTAGGCGCCGGGGAGCTGTTTTTT
CASSLGAGELFF
>.|.|TRBV7-6|TRBJ1-1
TGTGCCAGCAGCTCCCAGGGGAAAAGCACTGAAGCTTTCTTT
CASSSQGKSTEAFF
>.|once|TRBV7-6|TRBJ2-3
TGTGCCAGCAGCTCCGAGCCAGATACGCAGTATTTT
CASSSEPDTQYF
>.|few|TRBV5-1|TRBJ1-2
TGCGCCAGCAGCTCCAGGGGTGGGACCTATGGCTACACCTTC
CASSSRGGTYGYTF
>.|.|TRBV5-6|TRBJ1-3
TGTGCCAGCAGCTTGTTCTCAGGAACTGGAAACACCATATATTTT
CASSLFSGTGNTIYF
>.|.|TRBV5-6|TRBJ2-7
TGTGCCAGCAGCTCCCTCGACCGGGTGATCTACGAGCAGTACTTC
CASSSLDRVIYEQYF
>.|.|TRBV30|TRBJ2-7
TGTGCCTGGAGTGTACAGGCTAGCTCCTACGAGCAGTACTTC
CAWSVQASSYEQYF
>TRBD2|.|TRBV15|TRBJ2-3
TGTGCCACCAGCAGGACGCGTGGACTAGCGGAGAACACAGATACGCAGTATTTT
CATSRTRGLAENTDTQYF
>.|.|TRBV11-2|TRBJ1-2
TGTGCCAGCAGCCTTTTTAGGAGATTTGGCTACACCTTC
CASSLFRRFGYTF
>.|.|TRBV9|TRBJ2-7
TGTGCCAGCAGCGTTGGCCACAAGGCCCAGAGTGAGCAGTACTTC
CASSVGHKAQSEQYF
>.|.|TRBV28|TRBJ1-2
TGTGCCAGCAGTTTAAAAGTAAGGGGCTACACCTTC
CASSLKVRGYTF
>.|.|TRBV6-5|TRBJ2-1
TGTGCCAGCAGTCTTTGGGCCTACAATGAGCAGTTCTTC
CASSLWAYNEQFF
>TRBD2|.|TRBV9|TRBJ2-7
TGTGCCAGCGGCGGGGGGCTAGCGGGAGGAAGCTACGAGCAGTACTTC
CASGGGLAGGSYEQYF